This T cell receptor beta chain originates from a study of blood T cell repertoires in COVID-19. Germline V gene data show CDR1 as SGDLS and CDR2 as YYNGEE. The length of the CDR3 is 15 residues. Trimming left V 0 bases short and J 3 bases short, with 9 bases between. Only in-frame clones appear in the TCRdb table, and some are missing; sequencing was by immunoSEQ multiplex PCR. The table has roughly 130,000 clones, roughly 84% seen once. The chain links TRBV9 to TRBJ2-2, with D possibly being TRBD2 (7 bases). The sequence derives from a man under 40 with COVID-19, enrolled during active disease. Sequenced input: peripheral blood. The CDR3 coding sequence is TGTGCCAGCAGCGTAGAGGGGGGGTACACCGGGGAGCTGTTTTTT. Protein sequence: CASSVEGGYTGELFF.